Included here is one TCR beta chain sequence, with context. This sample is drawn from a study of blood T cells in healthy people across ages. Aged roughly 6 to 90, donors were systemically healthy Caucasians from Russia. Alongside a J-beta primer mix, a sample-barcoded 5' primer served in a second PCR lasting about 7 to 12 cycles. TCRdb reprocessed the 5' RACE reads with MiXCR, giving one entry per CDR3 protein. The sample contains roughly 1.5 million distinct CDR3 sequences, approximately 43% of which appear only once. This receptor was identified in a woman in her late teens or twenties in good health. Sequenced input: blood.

CDR3 region: CASNPGTGTEKLFF. CDR3 bases: TGTGCCAGCAACCCAGGGACAGGGACTGAAAAACTGTTTTTT. The chain employs TRBV25-1 and TRBJ1-4; 9 positions agree with TRBD1. V lost 7 bases, J lost 7 bases, and 7 bases stayed unmatched. Germline V CDR1 and CDR2: MGHDK, SYGVNS. The CDR3 consists of 14 residues.